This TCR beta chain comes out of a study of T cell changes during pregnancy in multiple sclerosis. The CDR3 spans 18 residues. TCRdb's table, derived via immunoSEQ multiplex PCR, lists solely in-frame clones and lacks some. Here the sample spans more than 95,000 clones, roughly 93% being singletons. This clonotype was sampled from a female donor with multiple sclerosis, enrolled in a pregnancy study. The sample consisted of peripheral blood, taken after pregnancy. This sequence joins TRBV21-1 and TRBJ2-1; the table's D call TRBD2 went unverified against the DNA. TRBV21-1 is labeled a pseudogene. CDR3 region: CASMGPLTSTLRAGEQFF. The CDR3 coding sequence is TGTGCCAGCATGGGTCCCTTAACCTCGACCCTTCGGGCGGGTGAGCAGTTCTTC.